These 20 T cell receptor beta chains were all obtained from the same sample, sequenced in a study of radiotherapy plus CTLA-4 blockade in lung cancer. The table came from immunoSEQ multiplex PCR; TCRdb's copy has only in-frame clones and leaves some out. The sample shows about 110,000 clones, 70% to 85% of them seen only once. The sequencing here drew on peripheral blood, taken from a patient treated with radiotherapy plus ipilimumab. The receptors originated from a human donor with non-small cell lung cancer that progressed on radiotherapy plus ipilimumab. Some clones in this sample may be carry-over from other donors' samples.

Only a few counts were recorded for this clone. The chain is built from TRBV7-3 and TRBJ2-1; 9 positions match TRBD2. The CDR3 is 15 residues long. Trimming removed 5 bases from V and 3 bases from J; junction bases left unmatched: 5. The germline gives CDR1 SGHTA, CDR2 FQGTGA. The CDR3 loop reads CASSPGTSNYNEQFF. Here the CDR3 DNA reads TGTGCCAGCAGCCCCGGGACTAGCAACTACAATGAGCAGTTCTTC. The full variable domain, with the rest looked up from reference TRBV7-3 and TRBJ2-1, is GAGVSQTPSNKVTEKGKYVELRCDPISGHTALYWYRQSLGQGPEFLIYFQGTGAADDSGLPNDRFFAVRPEGSVSTLKIQRTERGDSAVYLCASSPGTSNYNEQFFGPGTRLTVL.

V and J are TRBV30 and TRBJ1-1; D call uncertain. Trimming took 5 bases from V and 1 from J, leaving 20 bases between them. This CDR3 has 16 residues. Germline loops: CDR1 GTSNPN, CDR2 SVGIG (reference sequence). CDR3 DNA: TGTGCCTGGGACGAAGTCAGCGCAGCCGAGAACACTGAAGCTTTCTTT. It yields the protein CAWDEVSAAENTEAFF.

J is TRBJ1-3 and V is TRBV13, with D possibly being TRBD1 (5 bases). The V end lost 5 bases, the J end lost 7 bases, and 18 bases lay between the germline ends. Looked up from germline, CDR1 is PRHDT and CDR2 is FYEKMQ (reference sequence). The CDR3 sequence is 15 residues long. Here the CDR3 reads CASSLRDPGGNTIYF. CDR3 bases: TGTGCCAGCAGCCTCCGGGACCCCGGAGGGAACACCATATATTTT. Full variable domain (remainder filled in from reference TRBV13 and TRBJ1-3): AAGVIQSPRHLIKEKRETATLKCYPIPRHDTVYWYQQGPGQDPQFLISFYEKMQSDKGSIPDRFSAQQFSDYHSELNMSSLELGDSALYFCASSLRDPGGNTIYFGEGSWLTVV.

The CDR3 DNA is TGTGCCAGCAGCCTTAGGTCTTTCACAGATACGCAGTATTTT. Translation: CASSLRSFTDTQYF. V and J are TRBV11-3 and TRBJ2-3, with unresolved D. This CDR3 region has 14 residues. Deletions cut 5 bases from V and 2 bases from J, with 11 bases between. Germline V gene lookup returns CDR1 SGHNT and CDR2 YENEEA. The full variable domain, its missing parts supplied by reference TRBV11-3 and TRBJ2-3, is EAGVVQSPRYKIIEKKQPVAFWCNPISGHNTLYWYLQNLGQGPELLIRYENEEAVDDSQLPKDRFSAERLKGVDSTLKIQPAELGDSAVYLCASSLRSFTDTQYFGPGTRLTVL.

The chain combines TRBV9 with TRBJ1-6, with 10 bases aligning to TRBD1. The CDR3 sequence is 16 residues long. Germline assignment: CDR1 SGDLS and CDR2 YYNGEE. After removal of 0 bases from V and 8 bases from J, the junction contained 5 bases not matched to a gene. The DNA of the CDR3 is TGTGCCAGCAGCGTAGGGACAGGGGGTTCCGATTCACCCCTCCACTTT. It yields the protein CASSVGTGGSDSPLHF.

The chain uses TRBV6-1 and TRBJ2-1, with D perhaps matching TRBD1 (6 bases). Between the trimmed V and J ends, which lost 7 bases and 5 bases, there was a span of 12 bases. Germline V gene sequence: CDR1 MNHNS, CDR2 SASEGT. The CDR3 loop spans 13 amino acids. CDR3 loop: CASTLDSHNEQFF. CDR3 DNA sequence: TGTGCCAGCACCTTGGACAGTCACAATGAGCAGTTCTTC.

The gene calls are TRBV5-4 and TRBJ2-1, with D maybe TRBD2 (7 bases). Germline V CDR1 and CDR2: SGHNT, YYREEE (reference sequence). The CDR3 spans 15 residues. With 4 bases removed from V and 6 bases from J, the gap between germline ends came to 17 bases. DNA of the CDR3: TGTGCCAGCAGCGATCGAAGTAGGGGGGGCAATGAGCAGTTCTTC. Translation gives CASSDRSRGGNEQFF.

The chain carries TRBV4-3 and TRBJ1-1; D perhaps matches TRBD1 (6 bases). V lost 6 bases, J lost 1 base, and 9 bases lay in between. CDR1 is LGHNA and CDR2 is YSLEER in the germline V gene. This CDR3 contains 13 residues. CDR3 region: CASSYRENTEAFF. DNA for the CDR3: TGCGCCAGCAGTTACAGGGAGAACACTGAAGCTTTCTTT.

In DNA, the CDR3 is TGTGCCAGCAGCCCGACAGGGTTCAGCACTGAAGCTTTCTTT. Translated, it gives CASSPTGFSTEAFF. The chain combines TRBV7-9 with TRBJ1-1; 7 bases are shared with TRBD1. J gave up 4 bases and V 5 bases, and 7 bases lay outside the gene matches. The CDR3 sequence is 14 residues long. Germline V gene sequence: CDR1 SEHNR, CDR2 FQNEAQ (reference sequence).

In DNA, the CDR3 is TGCGCCAGCAGCTTGGCCGGGGACTATGGCTACACCTTC. Its protein is CASSLAGDYGYTF. The gene calls are TRBV5-1 and TRBJ1-2; D uncertain. With 0 bases removed from V and 3 bases from J, the gap between germline ends came to 6 bases. This CDR3 spans 13 amino acids. CDR1 and CDR2 from the germline V gene are SGHRS and YFSETQ.

A remark on this clone: The sample carries other DNA sequences with the same CDR3. This sequence joins TRBV7-2 and TRBJ2-5; D gene unclear. The CDR3 length is 14 residues. With 2 bases removed from V and 0 bases from J, the gap between germline ends came to 7 bases. Germline V gene data show CDR1 as SGHTA and CDR2 as FQGNSA. The CDR3 loop reads CASSLSRYQETQYF. The CDR3, as DNA: TGTGCCAGCAGCTTATCTCGGTACCAAGAGACCCAGTACTTC.

This chain connects TRBV2 to TRBJ2-1; 14 bases are shared with TRBD2. Germline-derived CDR1 and CDR2 are SNHLY and FYNNEI. With V trimmed by 7 bases and J by 6 bases, 5 bases remained unmatched. This CDR3 has 15 amino acids. The CDR3 sequence: CASMSGLAGGNEQFF. For the CDR3, the DNA is TGTGCCAGCATGTCTGGACTAGCGGGGGGCAATGAGCAGTTCTTC.

The chain combines TRBV9 with TRBJ1-5; 7 nucleotides line up with TRBD1. The CDR3 totals 15 residues. CDR1 is SGDLS and CDR2 is YYNGEE in the germline V gene. V shed 0 bases and J 5 bases; nucleotides not matched to a gene: 5. The CDR3 nucleotides read TGTGCCAGCAGCGTAGGGACAGGCCTCTATCAGCCCCAGCATTTT. Residues: CASSVGTGLYQPQHF.

This rearrangement joins TRBV15 to TRBJ1-6; D perhaps matches TRBD1 (6 bases). V lost 0 bases and J 4 bases, leaving 7 bases between the germline ends. Germline CDR1 LNHNV, CDR2 YYDKDF (reference sequence). The CDR3 runs to 15 residues. The CDR3 DNA is TGTGCCACCAGCAGAGATAGGGGGTATAATTCACCCCTCCACTTT. Translation: CATSRDRGYNSPLHF.

The chain uses TRBV5-5 and TRBJ1-2, with a tentative D call TRBD1 (5 bases). CDR3 length: 14 residues. The germline CDR1 and CDR2 sequences are SGHKS and YYEKEE (reference sequence). With 3 bases removed from V and 4 bases from J, the gap between germline ends came to 13 bases. The CDR3 reads CASSSPGTPYGYTF. CDR3 bases: TGTGCCAGCAGCTCCCCCGGGACGCCCTATGGCTACACCTTC.

This clone was recorded only once. This chain uses TRBV7-9 with TRBJ1-1; no definite D call. V was trimmed by 5 bases and J by 1 base, leaving 14 bases between them. CDR3 length equals 15 residues. Germline lookup yields CDR1 SEHNR and CDR2 FQNEAQ (reference sequence). This CDR3 reads CASSLEGGWNTEAFF. DNA for the CDR3: TGTGCCAGCAGCCTAGAGGGCGGATGGAACACTGAAGCTTTCTTT.

The CDR3 DNA reads as TGTGCCAGCGGCCGGGACAGGGTATCTGAAAAACTGTTTTTT. Protein sequence: CASGRDRVSEKLFF. The V gene is TRBV27, the J gene TRBJ1-4; 9 bases line up with TRBD1. J lost 7 bases, V lost 8 bases, and 8 bases had no gene match. The CDR3 runs to 14 residues. Germline CDR1 MNHEY, CDR2 SMNVEV (reference sequence).

CDR3 amino acids: CSVGGTGISVGNEQFF. The CDR3 DNA follows: TGCAGCGTCGGGGGCACAGGAATCAGCGTTGGCAATGAGCAGTTCTTC. The genes are TRBV29-1 and TRBJ2-1; D could derive from TRBD1 or TRBD2 (6 bases each). The V and J ends lost 6 bases and 6 bases respectively, with 24 bases between them. This CDR3 contains 16 residues. Looked up from germline, CDR1 is SQVTM and CDR2 is ANQGSEA.

V and J are TRBV5-1 and TRBJ1-1; D unclear. The CDR3 runs 14 residues. The germline V gene encodes CDR1 SGHRS and CDR2 YFSETQ. V lost 4 bases and J 1 base, leaving 11 bases between the germline ends. CDR3 sequence reads: CASSTAWENTEAFF. Here the CDR3 DNA reads TGCGCCAGCAGCACCGCGTGGGAGAACACTGAAGCTTTCTTT.

The chain employs TRBV7-2 and TRBJ2-3; D may be TRBD1 (5 bases). Trimming left V 0 bases short and J 10 bases short, with 11 bases between. The CDR3 is 13 amino acids. CDR1 and CDR2 (germline): SGHTA, FQGNSA. CDR3 nucleotides: TGTGCCAGCAGCTTAGCGGGGCAGGTTCCGCAGTATTTT. Its translation is CASSLAGQVPQYF. The full variable domain, in which reference TRBV7-2 and TRBJ2-3 provide the parts outside the CDR3, is GAGVSQSPSNKVTEKGKDVELRCDPISGHTALYWYRQSLGQGLEFLIYFQGNSAPDKSGLPSDRFSAERTGGSVSTLTIQRTQQEDSAVYLCASSLAGQVPQYFGPGTRLTVL.